Each of the 16 T cell receptor beta chains below was sequenced from the same sample in a study of cytomegalovirus exposure and HLA in healthy donors. The PCR had 60 Vbeta and 13 Jbeta primers. Using immunoSEQ multiplex PCR, the repertoire was profiled, and TCRdb retains in-frame clones only, with some absent. The sample has about 63,000 clones, around 89% seen once. Sample: PBMCs. The source of these receptors is a woman in her twenties or thirties in good health and CMV-seropositive.

The genes are TRBV10-3 and TRBJ2-2; possibly TRBD1 for D (6 bases). This CDR3 comprises 15 residues. V was trimmed by 6 bases and J by 7 bases, leaving 18 bases between them. Germline CDR1 reads ENHRY; CDR2 reads SYGVKD. Here the CDR3 reads CAIRTTFQGNGELFF. Here the CDR3 DNA reads TGTGCCATCAGGACCACCTTCCAGGGGAACGGGGAGCTGTTTTTT.

J is TRBJ2-2 and V is TRBV10-3; TRBD1 matches at 7 bases. The CDR3 is 14 amino acids. Germline CDR1 and CDR2: ENHRY and SYGVKD. Germline trimming cut 9 bases from V and 5 bases from J; bases unmatched to any gene: 9. CDR3 in amino acids: CAITGTEYTGELFF. In DNA, the CDR3 is TGTGCCATTACCGGGACAGAGTATACCGGGGAGCTGTTTTTT.

The V gene is TRBV10-1, the J gene TRBJ1-1; a possible D gene is TRBD1 (5 bases). The V and J ends lost 0 bases and 5 bases respectively, with 7 bases between them. CDR1 WNHNN and CDR2 SYGVQD come from the germline V gene (reference sequence). The CDR3 totals 13 residues. The CDR3 DNA sequence: TGCGCCAGCAGTGAGTCGGCAGGGACTGAAGCTTTCTTT. Translation gives CASSESAGTEAFF.

J is TRBJ2-1 and V is TRBV4-2; 9 bases line up with TRBD2. The V and J ends lost 1 base and 6 bases, in that order; junction bases with no gene match: 10. Germline CDR1 is LGHNA and CDR2 is YNFKEQ. The CDR3 spans 17 residues. The CDR3 DNA sequence: TGTGCCAGCAGCCAAGTGGGGGGCGGGAGGGCCGTCAATGAGCAGTTCTTC. It is translated as CASSQVGGGRAVNEQFF.

The chain links TRBV6-5 to TRBJ1-1; D is unclear. V was trimmed by 2 bases and J by 4 bases, leaving 17 bases between them. CDR1 and CDR2 from the germline V gene are MNHEY and SVGAGI. The CDR3 runs 16 residues. CDR3 region: CASSYRRGKVGTEAFF. In DNA form, the CDR3 reads TGTGCCAGCAGTTACCGCCGGGGAAAGGTAGGCACTGAAGCTTTCTTT.

This chain links TRBV2 with TRBJ1-3; D remains ambiguous. The germline CDR1 and CDR2 sequences are SNHLY and FYNNEI. V lost 6 bases, J lost 2 bases, and 11 bases lay in between. This CDR3 spans 14 amino acids. As DNA, the CDR3 is TGTGCCAGCAGCGCCACGGGTCCTGGAAACACCATATATTTT. As protein: CASSATGPGNTIYF.

Here the CDR3 DNA reads TGTGCCAGCAGTTTAGGGACAGGGTATGATCAGCCCCAGCATTTT. Translating gives CASSLGTGYDQPQHF. The rearrangement links TRBV28 to TRBJ1-5, with 9 bases fitting TRBD1. V shed 2 bases and J 5 bases; nucleotides not matched to a gene: 4. This CDR3 comprises 15 residues. Germline V gives CDR1 MDHEN, CDR2 SYDVKM.

The chain combines TRBV27 with TRBJ2-7, with 7 bases matching TRBD2. The CDR3 is 15 amino acids. Germline CDR1 reads MNHEY; CDR2 reads SMNVEV (reference sequence). The V gene end was trimmed by 2 bases and the J gene end by 7 bases; junction bases not matched to a gene: 11. The DNA of the CDR3 is TGTGCCAGCAGTTTAGGGACTACCTCGCGGGGGGAGCAGTACTTC. This sequence encodes CASSLGTTSRGEQYF.

J is TRBJ1-5 and V is TRBV7-9; 8 positions agree with TRBD1. V trimming: 5 bases; J trimming: 0 bases; junction bases outside the gene matches: 3. CDR3 length: 15 amino acids. Germline V gene data show CDR1 as SEHNR and CDR2 as FQNEAQ (reference sequence). The CDR3 DNA sequence: TGTGCCAGCAGCATGGGACAGGATAGCAATCAGCCCCAGCATTTT. It translates to CASSMGQDSNQPQHF.

This rearrangement joins TRBV2 to TRBJ2-5; 7 nucleotides align to TRBD2. The CDR3 has 13 residues. Germline CDR1 reads SNHLY; CDR2 reads FYNNEI. The ends lost 6 bases at V and 3 bases at J; junction bases unmatched: 4. The DNA of the CDR3 is TGTGCCAGCAGCGGGGGGACGGAAGAGACCCAGTACTTC. Protein sequence: CASSGGTEETQYF.

The chain couples TRBV7-9 to TRBJ1-2, with a possible D match to TRBD1 (5 bases). V shed 1 base and J shed 1 base, with 16 bases lying between them. The CDR3 covers 17 residues. Per the germline V gene, CDR1 is SEHNR and CDR2 is FQNEAQ (reference sequence). This CDR3 is CASSLGMGRDYNYGYTF. For the CDR3, the DNA is TGTGCCAGCAGCTTAGGGATGGGGAGGGACTATAACTATGGCTACACCTTC.

The chain combines TRBV4-2 with TRBJ2-4, with 11 bases aligning to TRBD2. V lost 3 bases, J lost 6 bases, and 4 bases stayed unmatched. The CDR3 has 15 amino acids. The germline V gene encodes CDR1 LGHNA and CDR2 YNFKEQ. The CDR3, as DNA: TGTGCCAGCAGCCAGCGGGGGACTAGCGGAAACATTCAGTACTTC. Its translation is CASSQRGTSGNIQYF.

This clone was seen only once. This chain connects TRBV5-5 to TRBJ1-2; D ambiguous. The CDR3 sequence is 13 residues long. CDR1 and CDR2 from the germline V gene are SGHKS and YYEKEE (reference sequence). V was clipped by 1 base and J by 3 bases, with 7 bases between them. CDR3 residues: CASSLTGYYGYTF. The CDR3 DNA is TGTGCCAGCAGCTTGACCGGGTACTATGGCTACACCTTC.

The chain has TRBV7-7 and TRBJ2-2; D unresolved. CDR1 and CDR2 from the germline V gene are SSHAT and FNYEAQ (reference sequence). The V gene lost 1 base and the J gene lost 4 bases, with 4 bases spanning the gap. The CDR3 runs to 13 residues. This CDR3 is CASSLDITGELFF. In DNA form, the CDR3 reads TGTGCCAGCAGCTTAGATATCACCGGGGAGCTGTTTTTT.

V is TRBV7-2 and J is TRBJ2-5, with TRBD2 matching over 8 bases. CDR1 is SGHTA and CDR2 is FQGNSA in the germline V gene. V shed 4 bases and J 0 bases; nucleotides not matched to a gene: 7. This CDR3 is 16 amino acids long. CDR3 protein: CASSWGLAGYQETQYF. The CDR3 DNA reads as TGTGCCAGCAGCTGGGGGCTAGCGGGTTACCAAGAGACCCAGTACTTC. The full variable domain, with the rest looked up from reference TRBV7-2 and TRBJ2-5, is GAGVSQSPSNKVTEKGKDVELRCDPISGHTALYWYRQSLGQGLEFLIYFQGNSAPDKSGLPSDRFSAERTGGSVSTLTIQRTQQEDSAVYLCASSWGLAGYQETQYFGPGTRLLVL.

This clone was counted once. The gene calls are TRBV14 and TRBJ2-5, with TRBD1 identical over 9 bases. Germline V gene sequence: CDR1 SGHDN, CDR2 FVKESK. V lost 0 bases and J lost 1; bases outside the gene matches: 21. This CDR3 has 22 amino acids. CDR3 loop: CASSQDRRTGTGRLRGQETQYF. The CDR3 region has the DNA TGTGCCAGCAGCCAAGATCGCCGTACCGGGACAGGGCGTTTGAGGGGCCAAGAGACCCAGTACTTC.